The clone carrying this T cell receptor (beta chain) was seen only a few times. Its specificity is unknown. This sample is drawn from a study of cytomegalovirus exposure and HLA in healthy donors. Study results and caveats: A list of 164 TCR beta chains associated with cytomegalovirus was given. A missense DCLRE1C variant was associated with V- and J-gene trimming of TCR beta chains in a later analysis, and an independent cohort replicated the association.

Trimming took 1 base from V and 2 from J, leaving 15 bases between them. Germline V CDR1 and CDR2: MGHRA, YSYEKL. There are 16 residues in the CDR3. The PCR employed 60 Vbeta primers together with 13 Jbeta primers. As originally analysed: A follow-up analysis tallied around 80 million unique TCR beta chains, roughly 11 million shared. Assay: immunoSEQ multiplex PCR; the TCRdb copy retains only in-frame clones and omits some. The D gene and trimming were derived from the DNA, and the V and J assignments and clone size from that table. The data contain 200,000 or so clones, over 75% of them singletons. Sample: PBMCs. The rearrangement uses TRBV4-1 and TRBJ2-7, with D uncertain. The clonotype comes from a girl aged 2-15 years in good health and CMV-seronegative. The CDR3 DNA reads TGCGCCAGCAGCCAAGGACGGGTCGGCCGCACCTACGAGCAGTACTTC. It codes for CASSQGRVGRTYEQYF.